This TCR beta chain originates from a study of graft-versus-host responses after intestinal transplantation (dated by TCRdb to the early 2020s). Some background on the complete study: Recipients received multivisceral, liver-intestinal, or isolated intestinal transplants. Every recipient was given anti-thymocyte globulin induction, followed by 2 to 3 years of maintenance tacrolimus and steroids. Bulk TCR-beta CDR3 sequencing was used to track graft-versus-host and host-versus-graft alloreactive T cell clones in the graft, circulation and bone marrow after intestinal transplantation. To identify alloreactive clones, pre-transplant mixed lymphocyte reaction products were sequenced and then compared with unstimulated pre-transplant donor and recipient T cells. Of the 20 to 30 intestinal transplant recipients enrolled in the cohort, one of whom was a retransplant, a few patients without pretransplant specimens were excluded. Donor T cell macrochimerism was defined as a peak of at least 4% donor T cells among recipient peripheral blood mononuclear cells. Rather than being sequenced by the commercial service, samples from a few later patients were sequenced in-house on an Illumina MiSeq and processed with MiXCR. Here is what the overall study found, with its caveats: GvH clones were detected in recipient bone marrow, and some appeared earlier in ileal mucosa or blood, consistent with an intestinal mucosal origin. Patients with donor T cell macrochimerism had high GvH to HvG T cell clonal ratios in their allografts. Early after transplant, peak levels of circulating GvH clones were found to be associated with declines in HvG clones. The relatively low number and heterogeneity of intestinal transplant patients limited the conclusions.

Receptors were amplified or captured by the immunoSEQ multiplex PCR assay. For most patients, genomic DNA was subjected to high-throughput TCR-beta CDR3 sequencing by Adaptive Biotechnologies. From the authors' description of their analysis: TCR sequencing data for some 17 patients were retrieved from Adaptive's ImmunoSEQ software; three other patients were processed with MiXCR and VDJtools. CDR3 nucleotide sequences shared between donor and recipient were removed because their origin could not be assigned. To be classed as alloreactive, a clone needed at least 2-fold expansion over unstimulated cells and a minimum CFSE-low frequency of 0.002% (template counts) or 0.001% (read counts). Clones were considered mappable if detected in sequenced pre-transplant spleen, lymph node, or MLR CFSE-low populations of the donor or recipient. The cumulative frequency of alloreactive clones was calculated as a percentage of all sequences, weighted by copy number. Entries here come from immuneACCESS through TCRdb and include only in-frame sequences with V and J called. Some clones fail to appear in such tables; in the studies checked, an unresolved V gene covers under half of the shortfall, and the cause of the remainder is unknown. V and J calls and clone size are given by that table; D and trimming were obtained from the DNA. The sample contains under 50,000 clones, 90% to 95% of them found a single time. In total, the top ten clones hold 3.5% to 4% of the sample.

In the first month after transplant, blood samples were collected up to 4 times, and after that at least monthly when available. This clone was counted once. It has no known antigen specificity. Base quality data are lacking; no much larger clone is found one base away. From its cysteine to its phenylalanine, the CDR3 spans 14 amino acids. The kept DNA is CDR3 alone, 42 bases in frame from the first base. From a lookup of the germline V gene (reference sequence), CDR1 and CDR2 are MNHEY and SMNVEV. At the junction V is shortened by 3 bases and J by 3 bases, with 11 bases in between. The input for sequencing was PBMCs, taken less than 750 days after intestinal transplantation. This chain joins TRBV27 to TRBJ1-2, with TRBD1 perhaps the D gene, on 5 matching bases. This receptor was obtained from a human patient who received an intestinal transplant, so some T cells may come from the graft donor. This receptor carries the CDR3 CASSFEGPHYGYTF. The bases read TGTGCCAGCAGTTTCGAGGGGCCGCACTATGGCTACACCTTC.